Each of the 16 T cell receptor beta chains below was sequenced from the same sample in a study of shared clonotypes between healthy human individuals. Here immunoSEQ multiplex PCR was the method, and the copy in TCRdb shows in-frame clones only, minus some. Of some 1,100,000 clones listed, around 78% are singletons. The sequenced material came from memory CD4+ T cells from PBMCs. Indicated subset: CD45RA-negative fraction. These receptor sequences come from a man between 18 and 29 years old in good health. Some clones in this sample may be carry-over from other donors' samples.

The chain carries TRBV7-2 and TRBJ2-7; D gene ambiguous. The germline V gene encodes CDR1 SGHTA and CDR2 FQGNSA. Trimming stripped 0 bases from V and 7 bases from J, with 10 bases between. The CDR3 totals 13 residues. The CDR3 protein is CASSLAHRQEQYF. The CDR3 coding sequence is TGTGCCAGCAGCTTAGCACACCGCCAGGAGCAGTACTTC.

This clone was seen only once. The chain combines TRBV7-9 with TRBJ1-4; 7 nucleotides agree with TRBD1. V dropped 2 bases and J dropped 3; count of bases not matched to a gene: 3. From germline, CDR1 is SEHNR and CDR2 FQNEAQ (reference sequence). This CDR3 is 15 amino acids long. The CDR3 sequence: CASSLLTGANEKLFF. The DNA of the CDR3 is TGTGCCAGCAGCTTACTCACAGGGGCTAATGAAAAACTGTTTTTT.

V gene TRBV7-8 combines with J gene TRBJ2-3, with D unclear. Germline CDR1 reads SGHVS; CDR2 reads FQNEAQ. The CDR3 consists of 14 residues. With 1 base removed from V and 2 bases from J, the gap between germline ends came to 7 bases. CDR3 bases: TGTGCCAGCAGCTTAGTCAGGACCACAGATACGCAGTATTTT. Its protein product is CASSLVRTTDTQYF.

This clone was seen only a few times. This rearrangement joins TRBV28 to TRBJ2-3; 13 bases map to TRBD2. Germline V gives CDR1 MDHEN, CDR2 SYDVKM. The V and J ends lost 3 bases and 4 bases, in that order; junction bases with no gene match: 4. The CDR3 totals 16 residues. CDR3 DNA sequence: TGTGCCAGCAGTTTGGGACTAGCGGGGAACTCAGATACGCAGTATTTT. This translates into CASSLGLAGNSDTQYF.

V and J are TRBV7-3 and TRBJ2-3; 7 bases agree with TRBD1. Losses at the gene ends were 2 bases for V and 2 bases for J; bases not matched to a gene: 4. From germline, CDR1 is SGHTA and CDR2 FQGTGA. The CDR3 runs to 15 residues. CDR3 residues: CASSLLGQNTDTQYF. CDR3 coding DNA: TGTGCCAGCAGCTTATTGGGACAGAACACAGATACGCAGTATTTT. The full variable domain, with the rest looked up from reference TRBV7-3 and TRBJ2-3, is GAGVSQTPSNKVTEKGKYVELRCDPISGHTALYWYRQSLGQGPEFLIYFQGTGAADDSGLPNDRFFAVRPEGSVSTLKIQRTERGDSAVYLCASSLLGQNTDTQYFGPGTRLTVL.

This chain links TRBV5-1 with TRBJ2-7; D is uncertain. Per germline, CDR1 SGHRS and CDR2 YFSETQ. The CDR3 is 14 residues long. The V end lost 1 base, the J end lost 2 bases, and 10 bases lay between the germline ends. CDR3 loop: CASSLNTETYEQYF. CDR3 DNA: TGCGCCAGCAGCTTGAATACGGAGACCTACGAGCAGTACTTC.

As regards this clone: The same CDR3 can be traced to other DNA sequences in this sample. The chain couples TRBV5-1 to TRBJ1-5; possibly TRBD1 for D (5 bases). Trimming took 0 bases from V and 1 from J, leaving 8 bases between them. Germline values: CDR1 SGHRS, CDR2 YFSETQ. CDR3 size: 15 residues. The CDR3 sequence: CASSLAAGSNQPQHF. The CDR3 DNA is TGCGCCAGCAGCTTGGCCGCAGGGAGCAATCAGCCCCAGCATTTT.

This clone showed up just once. J is TRBJ2-2 and V is TRBV5-4; TRBD1 matches at 9 bases. Germline V gene sequence: CDR1 SGHNT, CDR2 YYREEE (reference sequence). Unmatched junction bases numbered 0, after V lost 0 bases and J lost 0 bases. The CDR3 extends over 16 amino acids. CDR3 in DNA: TGTGCCAGCAGCTTGGGACAGGGGGCGAACACCGGGGAGCTGTTTTTT. It translates to CASSLGQGANTGELFF.

The chain carries TRBV6-5 and TRBJ2-7; TRBD1 is a possible D gene (6 bases). CDR1 and CDR2 (germline): MNHEY, SVGAGI. The V end lost 2 bases, the J end lost 0 bases, and 11 bases lay between the germline ends. The CDR3 runs 15 residues. This CDR3 reads CASSYRTGSSYEQYF. The CDR3 nucleotides are TGTGCCAGCAGTTACCGAACAGGGAGCTCCTACGAGCAGTACTTC.

Turning to this clone: Distinct nucleotide sequences in the sample also encode this CDR3. This chain's CDR3 is CASSLVGDKAYEQYF. The CDR3, as DNA: TGTGCCAGCAGCTTGGTAGGCGACAAGGCCTACGAGCAGTACTTC. The chain couples TRBV5-8 to TRBJ2-7; D unresolved. This CDR3 region has 15 residues. V lost 0 bases to trimming and J lost 2 bases, with 12 bases between them. Germline CDR1 is SGHTS and CDR2 is YDEGEE.

The CDR3 DNA is TGTGCCAGCAGCGCCTTGAGTGTTATGAACACTGAAGCTTTCTTT. Encoded protein: CASSALSVMNTEAFF. The rearrangement links TRBV5-6 to TRBJ1-1; D unresolved. From germline, CDR1 is SGHDT and CDR2 YYEEEE. Deletions cut 4 bases from V and 0 bases from J, with 13 bases between. The CDR3 totals 15 residues.

The rearrangement joins TRBV5-8 to TRBJ2-3, with 11 bases that match TRBD1. The CDR3 totals 16 residues. V shed 4 bases, J shed 4 bases, and the junction held 8 bases outside the gene matches. The V gene's germline CDR1 is SGHTS and CDR2 YDEGEE. As DNA, the CDR3 is TGTGCCAGCAGCGAGGGGACAGGGGGTATCCCAGATACGCAGTATTTT. It translates to CASSEGTGGIPDTQYF.

The V call is TRBV5-1, the J call TRBJ2-1, with a possible D match to TRBD2 (5 bases). CDR1 is SGHRS, CDR2 YFSETQ, per germline. This CDR3 spans 15 amino acids. Between the trimmed V and J ends, which lost 1 base and 2 bases, there was a span of 10 bases. CDR3 loop: CASSLSGSTYNEQFF. The CDR3 DNA sequence: TGCGCCAGCAGCTTGAGTGGGAGTACCTACAATGAGCAGTTCTTC.

The J gene is TRBJ1-1, the V gene TRBV5-1, with D possibly matching TRBD1 (5 bases). Trimming stripped 0 bases from V and 4 bases from J, with 16 bases between. The CDR3 contains 16 residues. Germline V gene lookup returns CDR1 SGHRS and CDR2 YFSETQ. Here the CDR3 DNA reads TGCGCCAGCAGCTTGGGGCGGGGTGGGGCGAGCACTGAAGCTTTCTTT. It translates to CASSLGRGGASTEAFF.

This clone turned up a few times. DNA of the CDR3: TGTGCCAGCATCCCGACTAGCGGCCACAATGAGCAGTTCTTC. The encoded protein is CASIPTSGHNEQFF. The V call is TRBV28, the J call TRBJ2-1, with 9 nucleotides matching TRBD2. The CDR3 extends over 14 amino acids. V lost 7 bases, J lost 5 bases, and 6 bases stayed unmatched. Germline CDR1 and CDR2: MDHEN and SYDVKM.

The rearrangement joins TRBV18 to TRBJ2-1, with a tentative D call TRBD1 (6 bases). Per germline, CDR1 KGHSH and CDR2 LQKENI. The CDR3 is 13 amino acids. Trimming removed 3 bases at V and 5 bases at J, with 8 bases between. The CDR3 spells CASSPRDNNEQFF. The CDR3 DNA sequence: TGTGCCAGCTCACCCCGGGACAACAATGAGCAGTTCTTC.